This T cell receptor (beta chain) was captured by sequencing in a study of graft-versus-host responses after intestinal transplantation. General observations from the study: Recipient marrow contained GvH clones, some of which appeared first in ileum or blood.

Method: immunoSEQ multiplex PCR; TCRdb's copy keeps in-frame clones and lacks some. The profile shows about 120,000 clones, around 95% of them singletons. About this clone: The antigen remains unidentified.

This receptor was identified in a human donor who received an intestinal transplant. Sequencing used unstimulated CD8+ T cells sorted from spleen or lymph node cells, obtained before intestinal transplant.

CDR3 in DNA: TGTGCCAGCAGCTTGGTAAAGCCGGGAATCGGGGAGCTGTTTTTT. The encoded protein is CASSLVKPGIGELFF. The genes are TRBV5-4 and TRBJ2-2; possibly TRBD2 for D (5 bases). This CDR3 spans 15 amino acids. The V gene lost 0 bases and the J gene lost 7 bases, with 13 bases spanning the gap. Germline CDR1 reads SGHNT; CDR2 reads YYREEE (reference sequence). Complete variable domain (other parts from reference TRBV5-4 and TRBJ2-2): ETGVTQSPTHLIKTRGQQVTLRCSSQSGHNTVSWYQQALGQGPQFIFQYYREEENGRGNFPPRFSGLQFPNYSSELNVNALELDDSALYLCASSLVKPGIGELFFGEGSRLTVL.